One and the same sample provided the 26 T cell receptor beta chains below, sequenced in a study of Tregs in tolerant kidney transplant recipients. Assay: immunoSEQ multiplex PCR; the TCRdb copy retains only in-frame clones and omits some. The data contain about 94,000 clones, approximately 94% of them singletons. This specimen was CD4+ T cells from blood, taken before the transplant. Receptors originate from a human donor who received a combined kidney and bone marrow transplant.

CDR3 sequence (DNA): TGTGCCAGCAGCTTAGATAGCGGGGCCCAAGAGACCCAGTACTTC. It specifies CASSLDSGAQETQYF. The chain links TRBV7-2 to TRBJ2-5, with TRBD2 matching 8 bases. The J segment lost 1 base and the V segment lost 1 base, leaving 2 bases of the junction unmatched. The length of the CDR3 is 15 residues. Germline V lookup: CDR1 SGHTA, CDR2 FQGNSA.

The chain carries TRBV29-1 and TRBJ2-1; 8 nucleotides line up with TRBD2. The CDR3 spans 15 residues. Per germline, CDR1 SQVTM and CDR2 ANQGSEA. Germline trimming cut 1 base from V and 4 bases from J; bases unmatched to any gene: 6. CDR3 residues: CSVEGGTSRYNEQFF. In nucleotides, the CDR3 is TGCAGCGTTGAAGGGGGGACTAGTAGGTACAATGAGCAGTTCTTC.

The chain recombines TRBV5-1 with TRBJ2-5; 7 bases line up with TRBD1. J lost 2 bases, V lost 4 bases, and 5 bases had no gene match. There are 14 residues in the CDR3. CDR1 is SGHRS, CDR2 YFSETQ, per germline. CDR3 DNA sequence: TGCGCCAGCAGCGCTCGGGACAGTCAAGAGACCCAGTACTTC. As protein: CASSARDSQETQYF.

Regarding this clone: Additional DNA sequences in this sample encode the identical CDR3. The chain links TRBV15 to TRBJ1-6; the D is unclear. Germline CDR1 is LNHNV and CDR2 is YYDKDF (reference sequence). The V gene lost 1 base and the J gene lost 8 bases, with 6 bases spanning the gap. The CDR3 spans 13 residues. The CDR3 spells CATSRAGYSPLHF. Written as DNA, the CDR3 is TGTGCCACCAGCAGAGCCGGGTATTCACCCCTCCACTTT.

The rearrangement joins TRBV11-3 to TRBJ1-5, with 7 bases matching TRBD1. The CDR3 spans 14 residues. The V segment lost 1 base and the J segment 4 bases; nucleotides outside the gene matches: 1. The germline gives CDR1 SGHNT, CDR2 YENEEA. Here the CDR3 DNA reads TGTGCCAGCAGCTTAGCAGGGGGAAATCAGCCCCAGCATTTT. As protein: CASSLAGGNQPQHF. The entire variable domain, with the rest obtained from reference TRBV11-3 and TRBJ1-5, is as follows: EAGVVQSPRYKIIEKKQPVAFWCNPISGHNTLYWYLQNLGQGPELLIRYENEEAVDDSQLPKDRFSAERLKGVDSTLKIQPAELGDSAVYLCASSLAGGNQPQHFGDGTRLSIL.

The chain couples TRBV5-1 to TRBJ1-1, with D perhaps TRBD1 (6 bases). Germline CDR1 is SGHRS and CDR2 is YFSETQ. Trimming shortened V by 7 bases and J by 4 bases, and 20 bases separated the two germline ends. The CDR3 has 15 residues. The CDR3, as DNA: TGCGCCAGCCAGTTTCCGGACAGTGTGAGCACTGAAGCTTTCTTT. Translated: CASQFPDSVSTEAFF.

The chain joins TRBV5-1 to TRBJ2-7, with no clear D. Trimming cost V 0 bases and J 6 bases, with 7 bases left between them. Germline CDR1 is SGHRS and CDR2 is YFSETQ. This CDR3 spans 12 amino acids. Here the CDR3 DNA reads TGCGCCAGCAGCTTGGTACATACCGAGCAGTACTTC. Residues: CASSLVHTEQYF.

The chain couples TRBV18 to TRBJ1-1; D unclear. This CDR3 contains 15 residues. Germline CDR1 and CDR2: KGHSH and LQKENI. Trimming removed 0 bases at V and 3 bases at J, with 11 bases between. The CDR3 DNA follows: TGTGCCAGCTCACCACCAGCCCGCCCGGACACTGAAGCTTTCTTT. Protein product: CASSPPARPDTEAFF.

The chain recombines TRBV7-9 with TRBJ1-1; 8 bases match TRBD1. The CDR3 has 15 amino acids. Trimming removed 5 bases from V and 8 bases from J; junction bases left unmatched: 13. Germline-derived CDR1 and CDR2 are SEHNR and FQNEAQ (reference sequence). This CDR3 reads CASSPGDRSLLEAFF. DNA for the CDR3: TGTGCCAGCAGCCCCGGGGACAGGAGCTTACTGGAAGCTTTCTTT.

The V call is TRBV5-1, the J call TRBJ2-3, with 15 bases lining up with TRBD2. J gave up 3 bases and V 3 bases, and 8 bases lay outside the gene matches. Germline V lookup: CDR1 SGHRS, CDR2 YFSETQ. CDR3 length equals 18 residues. This chain's CDR3 is CASSSGLAGGRSTDTQYF. CDR3 nucleotides: TGCGCCAGCAGCTCCGGACTAGCGGGGGGGCGTTCAACAGATACGCAGTATTTT.

This chain links TRBV7-2 with TRBJ2-1; D might be TRBD2 (6 bases). Looked up from germline, CDR1 is SGHTA and CDR2 is FQGNSA. CDR3 length equals 16 residues. V shed 0 bases and J shed 1 base, with 10 bases lying between them. The CDR3 nucleotides are TGTGCCAGCAGCTTAGCACCGACTAGTTCCTACAATGAGCAGTTCTTC. It encodes CASSLAPTSSYNEQFF.

A few counts support this clone. This chain links TRBV6-6 with TRBJ1-1, with 9 bases aligning to TRBD1. Trimming removed 6 bases from V and 5 bases from J; junction bases left unmatched: 13. From germline, CDR1 is MNHNY and CDR2 SVGAGI (reference sequence). CDR3 size: 16 residues. DNA of the CDR3: TGTGCCAGCAGCTTTCCACTGGACAGGGGCGGGACTGAAGCTTTCTTT. Translating gives CASSFPLDRGGTEAFF.

The V call is TRBV29-1, the J call TRBJ2-4; 7 nucleotides align to TRBD1. Per germline, CDR1 SQVTM and CDR2 ANQGSEA. The length of the CDR3 is 13 residues. The V segment lost 7 bases and the J segment 2 bases; nucleotides outside the gene matches: 5. The CDR3 reads CSALDRSKNIQYF. The CDR3 region has the DNA TGCAGCGCCCTGGACAGGTCCAAAAACATTCAGTACTTC.

This chain uses TRBV7-2 with TRBJ1-4, with no clear D. V dropped 1 base and J dropped 7 bases, with 10 bases sitting between them. Germline CDR1 SGHTA, CDR2 FQGNSA. The CDR3 spans 14 residues. CDR3 coding DNA: TGTGCCAGCAGCTTAGGACACTCCAGTGAAAAACTGTTTTTT. Translation gives CASSLGHSSEKLFF.

V gene TRBV2 combines with J gene TRBJ1-3, with D perhaps TRBD1 (5 bases). CDR1 is SNHLY, CDR2 FYNNEI, per germline. This CDR3 is built from 14 residues. V lost 4 bases and J 4 bases, leaving 11 bases between the germline ends. Here the CDR3 DNA reads TGTGCCAGCAGTGCTGGGGGGAGAGGAAACACCATATATTTT. The encoded protein is CASSAGGRGNTIYF.

This clone was counted a single time. The rearrangement links TRBV7-2 to TRBJ1-5; no firm D call. Germline V gene sequence: CDR1 SGHTA, CDR2 FQGNSA. Trimming removed 5 bases from V and 9 bases from J, with 11 bases in between. There are 12 residues in the CDR3. The chain's CDR3 is CASSGALGPQHF. The DNA for the CDR3 is TGTGCCAGCAGCGGAGCTTTAGGGCCCCAGCATTTT.

The chain combines TRBV6-5 with TRBJ2-5; D is possibly TRBD2 (6 bases). The germline V gene encodes CDR1 MNHEY and CDR2 SVGAGI. CDR3 size: 15 residues. The ends were cut back, 5 bases at V and 4 bases at J, with 17 bases in the middle. This CDR3 is CASSPRTMAGETQYF. CDR3 DNA: TGTGCCAGCAGTCCCCGGACTATGGCAGGAGAGACCCAGTACTTC.

The chain employs TRBV14 and TRBJ2-1, with 7 bases lining up with TRBD2. The J segment lost 5 bases and the V segment lost 4 bases, leaving 11 bases of the junction unmatched. Germline V CDR1 and CDR2: SGHDN, FVKESK. CDR3 size: 16 residues. This CDR3 reads CASSPRASGEDNEQFF. The CDR3 region has the DNA TGTGCCAGCAGCCCAAGGGCAAGCGGGGAAGACAATGAGCAGTTCTTC.

The chain couples TRBV28 to TRBJ2-7; D is undetermined. This CDR3 is 13 amino acids long. The germline V gene encodes CDR1 MDHEN and CDR2 SYDVKM. Trimming removed 3 bases from V and 3 bases from J, with 9 bases in between. The chain's CDR3 is CASSLGSYYEQYF. CDR3 in DNA: TGTGCCAGCAGTTTGGGCAGCTACTACGAGCAGTACTTC.

The rearrangement joins TRBV5-1 to TRBJ2-3; 7 bases agree with TRBD1. The junction had 7 bases not matched to a gene; V was cut back by 0 bases and J by 3 bases. The CDR3 contains 16 residues. The V gene's germline CDR1 is SGHRS and CDR2 YFSETQ. The CDR3, as DNA: TGCGCCAGCAGCTTGGGAAACAGGGGATGGACAGATACGCAGTATTTT. Amino acid sequence: CASSLGNRGWTDTQYF.

This rearrangement joins TRBV19 to TRBJ1-5; 12 nucleotides agree with TRBD1. Germline CDR1 and CDR2: LNHDA and SQIVND (reference sequence). The CDR3 extends over 16 amino acids. The V segment lost 7 bases and the J segment 6 bases; nucleotides outside the gene matches: 10. In DNA form, the CDR3 reads TGTGCCAGTAAAACCGGGACAGGGGGCATGAGTCAGCCCCAGCATTTT. Its protein is CASKTGTGGMSQPQHF.

The chain is built from TRBV14 and TRBJ2-1, with D perhaps TRBD1 (5 bases). There are 14 residues in the CDR3. The germline V gene encodes CDR1 SGHDN and CDR2 FVKESK. The V gene lost 4 bases and the J gene lost 2 bases, with 9 bases spanning the gap. This CDR3 reads CASSLGQAYNEQFF. The CDR3 DNA reads as TGTGCCAGCAGCCTAGGACAAGCCTACAATGAGCAGTTCTTC.

The gene calls are TRBV7-3 and TRBJ2-1; 8 nucleotides agree with TRBD2. CDR1 and CDR2 from the germline V gene are SGHTA and FQGTGA. The CDR3 sequence is 16 residues long. Losses at the gene ends were 2 bases for V and 8 bases for J; bases not matched to a gene: 11. The CDR3 spells CASSLAPGGPGDEQFF. DNA of the CDR3: TGTGCCAGCAGCTTAGCCCCGGGAGGGCCTGGCGATGAGCAGTTCTTC.

The V and J genes are TRBV6-6 and TRBJ1-1, with D possibly being TRBD1 (5 bases). V shed 6 bases and J shed 7 bases, with 9 bases lying between them. The germline gives CDR1 MNHNY, CDR2 SVGAGI (reference sequence). CDR3 length: 11 amino acids. CDR3 in DNA: TGTGCCAGCAGAAATAGGGGTGAAGCTTTCTTT. Translation: CASRNRGEAFF.

The J gene is TRBJ2-5, the V gene TRBV7-2; 8 bases map to TRBD2. This CDR3 is built from 16 residues. Germline V gene sequence: CDR1 SGHTA, CDR2 FQGNSA. V dropped 2 bases and J dropped 4; count of bases not matched to a gene: 9. The CDR3 here is CASSLRSGSLGETQYF. For the CDR3, the DNA is TGTGCCAGCAGCTTAAGAAGCGGGAGTTTGGGAGAGACCCAGTACTTC.

The chain has TRBV11-2 and TRBJ2-7; weak D call: TRBD1 (5 bases). Trimming pared 4 bases from V and 4 bases from J, leaving 17 bases between. This CDR3 comprises 15 residues. Germline CDR1 and CDR2: SGHAT and FQNNGV. Written as DNA, the CDR3 is TGTGCCAGCAGCTCAACTCGTGGCAGGGCATACGAGCAGTACTTC. It codes for CASSSTRGRAYEQYF.